The T cell receptor beta chain under discussion was sequenced for a study of blood T cells in healthy people across ages. Study-level results: Age brought a roughly linear fall in TCR beta diversity measured per million T cells.

Together with a sample-barcoded 5' primer, a J-beta primer mix was included in a second PCR lasting roughly 6 to 12 cycles. Template switching added a 12-random-nucleotide identifier to every cDNA molecule. One entry per CDR3 protein results from TCRdb running MiXCR on the 5' RACE reads. The sample lists around 1,000,000 distinct CDR3 sequences, approximately 25% occurring once. Concerning this clonotype itself: Its matching antigen is unknown.

V was clipped by 8 bases and J by 0 bases; unmatched bases: 7. The CDR3 covers 14 residues. Germline lookup yields CDR1 DFQATT and CDR2 SNEGSKA (reference sequence). The same sample was also studied in work on T cells of mothers and their children. That source adds: A few healthy Caucasian mothers, along with their six children, were the donors.

Specimen: blood. V and J are TRBV20-1 and TRBJ2-3; 8 bases agree with TRBD1. The receptor's source is a girl aged 2-10 years in good health. The CDR3 spells CSTRQGRSTDTQYF. The CDR3 nucleotides are TGCAGTACCAGACAGGGGAGGAGCACAGATACGCAGTATTTT.